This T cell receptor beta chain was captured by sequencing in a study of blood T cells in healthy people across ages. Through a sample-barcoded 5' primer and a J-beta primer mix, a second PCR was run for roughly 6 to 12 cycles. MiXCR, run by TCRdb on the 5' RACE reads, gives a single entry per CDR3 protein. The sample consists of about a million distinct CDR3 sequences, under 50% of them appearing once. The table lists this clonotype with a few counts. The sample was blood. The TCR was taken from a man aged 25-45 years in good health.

The CDR3 nucleotides read TGTGCCAGCAGTTTAGGACCGGGGAGTCAGCCCCAGCATTTT. Translation gives CASSLGPGSQPQHF. The chain has TRBV12-3 or TRBV12-4 and TRBJ1-5; D gene ambiguous. Trimming removed 1 base at V and 6 bases at J, with 10 bases between. The CDR3 is made up of 14 amino acids.